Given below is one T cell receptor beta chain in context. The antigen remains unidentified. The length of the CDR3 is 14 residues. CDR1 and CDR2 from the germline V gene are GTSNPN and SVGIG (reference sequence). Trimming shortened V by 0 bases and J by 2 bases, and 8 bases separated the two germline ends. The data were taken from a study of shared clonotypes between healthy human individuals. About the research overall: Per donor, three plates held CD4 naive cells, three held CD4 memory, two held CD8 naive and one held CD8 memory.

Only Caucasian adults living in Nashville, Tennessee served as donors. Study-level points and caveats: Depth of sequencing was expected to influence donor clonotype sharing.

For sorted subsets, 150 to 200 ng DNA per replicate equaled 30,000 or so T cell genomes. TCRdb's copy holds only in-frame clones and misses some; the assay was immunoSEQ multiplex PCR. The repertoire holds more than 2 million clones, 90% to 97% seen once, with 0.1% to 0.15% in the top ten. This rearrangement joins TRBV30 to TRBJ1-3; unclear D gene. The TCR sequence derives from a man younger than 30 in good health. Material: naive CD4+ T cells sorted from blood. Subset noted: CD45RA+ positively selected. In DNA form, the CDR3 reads TGTGCCTGGAGTGTACACGGGCCTGGAAACACCATATATTTT. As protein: CAWSVHGPGNTIYF. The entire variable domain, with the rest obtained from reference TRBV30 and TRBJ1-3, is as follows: SQTIHQWPATLVQPVGSPLSLECTVEGTSNPNLYWYRQAAGRGLQLLFYSVGIGQISSEVPQNLSASRPQDRQFILSSKKLLLSDSGFYLCAWSVHGPGNTIYFGEGSWLTVV.